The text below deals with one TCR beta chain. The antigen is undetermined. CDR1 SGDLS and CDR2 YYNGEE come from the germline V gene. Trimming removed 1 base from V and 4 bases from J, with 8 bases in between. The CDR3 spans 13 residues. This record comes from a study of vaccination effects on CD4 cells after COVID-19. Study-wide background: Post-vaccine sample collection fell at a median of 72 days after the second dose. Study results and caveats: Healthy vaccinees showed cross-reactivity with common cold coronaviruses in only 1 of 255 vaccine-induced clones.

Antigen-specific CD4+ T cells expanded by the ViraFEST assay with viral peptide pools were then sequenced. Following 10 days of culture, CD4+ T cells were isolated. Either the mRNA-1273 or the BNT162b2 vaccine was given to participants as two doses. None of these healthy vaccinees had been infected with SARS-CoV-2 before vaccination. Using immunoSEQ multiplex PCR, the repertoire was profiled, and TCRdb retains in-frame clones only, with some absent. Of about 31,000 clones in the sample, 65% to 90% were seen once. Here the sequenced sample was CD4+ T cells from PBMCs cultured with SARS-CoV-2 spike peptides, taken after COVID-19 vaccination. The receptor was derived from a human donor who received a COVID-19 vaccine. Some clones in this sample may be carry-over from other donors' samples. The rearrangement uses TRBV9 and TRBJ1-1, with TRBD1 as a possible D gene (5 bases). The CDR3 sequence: CASSVSGITEAFF. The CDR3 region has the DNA TGTGCCAGCAGCGTATCAGGGATCACTGAAGCTTTCTTT.